This T cell receptor beta chain was captured in a study of T cell changes during pregnancy in multiple sclerosis. Profiled with immunoSEQ multiplex PCR; TCRdb holds only in-frame clones, not every one. The table shows over 35,000 clones, with 92% occurring only once. This clone was seen more than once but under ten times. The CDR3 is made up of 18 amino acids. Germline CDR1 SGHAT, CDR2 FQNNGV. V gave up 3 bases and J gave up 2 bases, with 22 bases separating them. This specimen consisted of CD8+ T cells from peripheral blood mononuclear cells, obtained in the first trimester of pregnancy. This rearrangement joins TRBV11-2 to TRBJ2-5, with D tentatively TRBD1 (5 bases). The receptor's source is a female donor with multiple sclerosis, enrolled in a pregnancy study. CDR3 sequence reads: CASSLGSAMVGVQETQYF. The CDR3 DNA reads as TGTGCCAGCAGCTTGGGGTCCGCGATGGTAGGGGTGCAAGAGACCCAGTACTTC.